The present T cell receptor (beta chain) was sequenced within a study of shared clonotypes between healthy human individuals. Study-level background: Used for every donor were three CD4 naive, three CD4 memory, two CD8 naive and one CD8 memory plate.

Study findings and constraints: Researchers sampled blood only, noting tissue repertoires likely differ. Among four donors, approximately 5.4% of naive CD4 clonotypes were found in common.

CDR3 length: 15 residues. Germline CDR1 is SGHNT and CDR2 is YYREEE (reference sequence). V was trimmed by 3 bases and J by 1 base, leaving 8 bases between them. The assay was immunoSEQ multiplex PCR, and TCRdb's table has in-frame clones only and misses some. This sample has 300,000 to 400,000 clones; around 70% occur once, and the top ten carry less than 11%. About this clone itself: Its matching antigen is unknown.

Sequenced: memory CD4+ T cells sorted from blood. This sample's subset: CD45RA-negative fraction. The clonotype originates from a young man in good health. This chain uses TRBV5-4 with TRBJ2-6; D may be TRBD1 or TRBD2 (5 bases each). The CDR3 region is CASSYEGSGANVLTF. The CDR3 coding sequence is TGTGCCAGCAGCTACGAGGGGTCTGGGGCCAACGTCCTGACTTTC.